This is a list of T cell receptor beta chains from one sample in a study of blood T cell repertoires in COVID-19. Measured with immunoSEQ multiplex PCR; TCRdb has only the in-frame clones, and not every one. The sample shows some 94,000 clones, 75% to 90% of them seen only once. The specimen was peripheral blood. All receptors come from a human donor in a cohort sampled during active COVID-19. CDR3s leave out the opening cysteine and the closing phenylalanine or tryptophan. Fields, in order: V gene, CDR3 protein.

v_call: TRBV29-1
cdr3_aa: SVLLAGGADTQY

v_call: TRBV7-9
cdr3_aa: ASTPGGSTDTQY

v_call: TRBV28
cdr3_aa: ASRADRSYGYT

v_call: TRBV7-2
cdr3_aa: ASSLVKEVEEKLF

v_call: TRBV15
cdr3_aa: ATSRDQGSYEQY

v_call: TRBV28
cdr3_aa: ASSLTGFDSGNTIY

v_call: TRBV18
cdr3_aa: ASSPRGEGQPQH

v_call: TRBV5-1
cdr3_aa: ASSYSPSDGYT

v_call: TRBV2
cdr3_aa: ASSEARTGELF

v_call: TRBV2
cdr3_aa: ASRLTGGANTEAF

v_call: TRBV2
cdr3_aa: ASSGGQGYGNTGELF

v_call: TRBV28
cdr3_aa: ASSRNPGSGELF